The entry below describes one T cell receptor beta chain. The data originate from a study of blood T cell repertoires in COVID-19. Membership in each cohort depended on participant-reported clinical history. TCRdb's table, derived via immunoSEQ multiplex PCR, lists solely in-frame clones and lacks some. Of around 270,000 clones listed, roughly 88% were seen once; the top ten hold around 4.5%. The sequence was obtained from a woman aged 30 to 39 who had recovered from COVID-19. The specimen sequenced was PBMCs or T cells enriched from blood (not recorded which).

CDR3 sequence reads: CASSSSPTGSYEQYF. The CDR3 bases are TGTGCCAGCAGCTCTAGCCCGACAGGCTCCTACGAGCAGTACTTC. V and J are TRBV6-5 and TRBJ2-7; possible D gene TRBD1, 6 bases. V lost 6 bases and J lost 0, with 15 bases in between. Germline V gene lookup returns CDR1 MNHEY and CDR2 SVGAGI. This CDR3 spans 15 amino acids.